This T cell receptor beta chain was sequenced during a study of cytomegalovirus exposure and HLA in healthy donors (TCRdb year 2017). About the study as a whole: According to an earlier analysis of a few hundred of the donors, about 179 million T cells yielded some 110 million unique TCR beta sequences and about 280 Gb of sequence data. Among some 400 genotyped donors of the cohort, an average of around 220,000 unique TCR beta nucleotide sequences was sequenced per donor, of which about 18% were non-productive. To predict cytomegalovirus infection status, the study combined high-throughput TCR immunosequencing, statistical association of individual TCRs with disease status, and machine learning. Alongside the repertoire data, information on donor age, sex, ethnicity and CMV serostatus was compiled. Rather than drawing on any new phenotypic data, the later analysis identified candidate immune exposures from TCR beta sequences and the way those sequences occurred across donors. The T cell repertoires of under 750 subjects were profiled by immunosequencing and related to cytomegalovirus serostatus. The genetic ancestry cluster associated with self-reported Caucasian donors included 70% to 85% of the roughly 400 genotyped donors. Typing coverage varied by locus: roughly 629-630 donors for A, B, C, DRB1 and DQB1; roughly 560 for DQA1; over 600 for DPA1; fewer than 480 for DPB1. Both class I and class II loci were covered by HLA typing, at four-digit resolution. A handful of DR-DQ haplotypes were treated as single units for association and clustering because of strong linkage in the cohort. A later genetic analysis took genome-wide SNP genotypes for about 55% of the 666 donors and used that subset as a discovery cohort. Roughly 310 gigabases of sequencing data and around 87 million unique TCR sequences were included in an early release covering around 600 HLA-typed donors. A later analysis re-analyzed previously published TCR beta repertoires from roughly 690 donors and added high-resolution HLA genotyping to study TCR occurrence patterns. Every repertoire in the discovery cohort had been generated on one and the same sequencing platform. In addition to the first cohort of hundreds of subjects, a separate validation cohort of approximately 130 different subjects was used. The study aimed to test whether signatures of past pathogen exposure could be identified by cataloging public T cell receptors. To decide whether each TCR beta V gene segment behaved as functional or pseudogenic, an earlier analysis of some 570 of the donors relied on high-throughput TCR beta sequencing.

Library preparation was by the immunoSEQ multiplex PCR assay. For the multiplex PCR, a mixture combining 60 forward primers for TCR Vbeta segments and 13 reverse primers for TCR Jbeta segments was used. A multiplex PCR assay on genomic DNA amplified the CDR3 region of rearranged TCR beta genes. The Illumina HiSeq System was used to sequence the amplified TCR beta libraries as 87-base-pair reads. In the original analysis: A later analysis tallied around 80 million unique TCR beta chains across the 666 repertoires, and around 12 million of those chains were shared by two or more donors. A nearest-neighbor algorithm error-corrected the raw reads and collapsed the reads into unique sequences, merging closely related sequences to remove PCR and sequencing errors. Alignment of CDR3 sequences to IMGT reference sequences was used to assign V, D and J gene segments. For a sequence to be retained, a match of at least six nucleotides to both a V gene segment and a J gene segment was required. Rearrangements were called productive when the CDR3 lacked stop codons and stayed in frame with V and J; all others were non-productive. CDR3 was defined according to IMGT convention as the region running from the second conserved V-encoded cysteine to the conserved J-encoded phenylalanine. The earlier analysis of about 590 of the donors excluded sequences that lacked an unambiguous match to a single V gene segment. An earlier analysis of several hundred of the donors classified V segments as functional when productive rearrangements were above 56.7% and as segregating when the standard deviation between donors was above 5%. To diagnose cytomegalovirus status from the catalog of TCR beta chain sequences, a statistical classification framework was built. In a later analysis, V and J genes were assigned by comparing TCR nucleotide sequences against IMGT/GENE-DB human TR gene sequences. The TCRdist pipeline was used in a later analysis to assign CDR3 sequences and most-parsimonious VDJ recombination scenarios. In a later analysis, every TCR beta chain was defined by the combination of its CDR3 amino acid sequence and its V-gene family, and reads without a unique V-gene family were dropped. As a way to deal with suspected cross-contamination and a sequencing artifact, a later analysis dropped over 550 nucleotide sequences that were highly shared and had low generation probability. In a later analysis, a clonal expansion index was calculated for each public chain from normalized within-repertoire ranks of inferred template counts. In a later analysis, generation probabilities were computed with a VDJ recombination model fitted to out-of-frame rearrangements, and the resulting probabilities were checked against IGoR. Hypergeometric tests were used in a later analysis to score TCR-TCR, TCR-HLA and TCR-CMV co-occurrence, with a repertoire-size bias correction applied to the TCR pairs. A later analysis estimated false discovery rates by permuting HLA or CMV assignments 20 times. In a later analysis, co-occurring TCRs were grouped with DBSCAN, and TCRdist sequence similarity was added when clustering was performed within HLA-allele-positive subsets. For co-occurrence clustering, repertoires with fewer than 30,000 or more than 120,000 public chains were excluded, along with about five repertoires with anomalous nucleotide sharing. The table comes from immuneACCESS by way of TCRdb, which keeps in-frame sequences with V and J called. Part of the clones is missing from these tables; in studies checked, under half for an unresolved V gene and the rest for unknown reasons. The V and J calls and clone size were taken over from that table, and D and trimming were inferred from the DNA. Recorded for this sample are about 190,000 clones; around four fifths of them occurred a single time. Jointly, the top ten make up roughly 1.6% of the sample.

Worth noting for this clone: The antigen this receptor binds is unknown. No qualities accompany the bases; no much larger clone lies one base away.

The cohort was made up of around 720 healthy bone marrow donors. At the time of sampling, every cohort member was nominally healthy, though immune exposures that went unrecorded were likely present. The donor was CMV seronegative and belonged to the group of 352 seronegative cohort members. Each donor provided a peripheral blood sample, and peripheral blood mononuclear cells were used for TCR beta sequencing. Genomic DNA extraction from the blood cell samples was performed with the Qiagen DNeasy Blood Extraction Kit. Broad study findings and their caveats: In a later genetic analysis, fewer N-insertions in productive TCRs were reported among donors in an Asian-associated ancestry cluster than the roughly 700-donor mean. Most CMV-associated TCR beta chains appeared to be HLA-restricted in a later analysis, and the HLA associations seemed to be driven largely by CMV exposure. In a later analysis, around 17,000 TCR beta sequences were associated with specific HLA alleles at a false discovery rate of 0.05. In a later analysis, several top co-occurrence clusters were reported to appear linked to parvovirus B19, influenza, CMV and Epstein-Barr virus. A cluster of highly shared sequence variants was judged likely to be a technical artifact of the sequencing pipeline. Sequencing depth was assumed to be roughly uniform across donors in the presence/absence analyses, though that assumption may not hold. Most TCR sequences were seen in very few donors, while some public TCRs were found in many individuals. According to the authors, the approach could potentially be generalized to other disease states and immunological phenotypes. A later genetic analysis associated a missense DCLRE1C variant with V-gene and J-gene trimming of TCR beta chains, and an independent cohort replicated the association. In this cohort, only TCR beta chains were sequenced, and detectable features were limited by the absence of alpha or paired-chain data. A few of the identified cytomegalovirus-associated TCR beta chains were confirmed in vitro to be specific for cytomegalovirus antigens. In a later analysis, HLA-associated TCR beta chains showed more clonal expansion and lower generation probabilities than non-associated chains that were equally common. For the cohort, immune exposure information was limited to CMV serostatus. A total of 150 or so TCR beta chains were listed by the study as associated with cytomegalovirus. A further reported finding was that TCR beta sequences accurately predicted the HLA-A and HLA-B alleles for most subjects in the first cohort. In an earlier analysis of around 600 of the donors, most TCR beta V segments appeared in productive rearrangements about 87% or about 30% of the time, broadly matching IMGT annotations. The earlier analysis of 587 of the donors excluded some 15 rarely observed V segments, including chromosome 9 orphons, because counts were too low. Assigning TCR associations to individual alleles was difficult when HLA alleles, especially DR and DQ, strongly co-occurred. The classifier was reported to diagnose cytomegalovirus status with high specificity and sensitivity in both the original and validation cohorts. In a later analysis, TCR association rates were found to vary across HLA loci, with the most associated TCRs seen for DRB1 alleles and the fewest for HLA-C alleles. Linkage disequilibrium might explain the correlated functional status among segregating V segments, but an unknown experimental factor could not be excluded. Because some donors lacked HLA typing at each locus, the association tests relied only on the typed subset.

This receptor was obtained from a man aged 50 to 60 in good health and CMV-seronegative. The sequenced sample was PBMCs.

In nucleotide form, the sequence is TGTGCCAGCAGCGTAGCTATGAGGGAGGGTGCGGCTTTCTTT. This gives the protein CASSVAMREGAAFF. The receptor chain draws on TRBV9 and TRBJ1-1; confidence is insufficient to name the D gene. Reading from cysteine to phenylalanine, the CDR3 counts 14 amino acids. Of all the DNA, just the CDR3 is kept, 42 bases in frame from base 1. The germline V gene yields SGDLS for CDR1 and YYNGEE for CDR2. V is cut by 0 bases and J by 11 bases, and the space between the germline ends is 17 bases.